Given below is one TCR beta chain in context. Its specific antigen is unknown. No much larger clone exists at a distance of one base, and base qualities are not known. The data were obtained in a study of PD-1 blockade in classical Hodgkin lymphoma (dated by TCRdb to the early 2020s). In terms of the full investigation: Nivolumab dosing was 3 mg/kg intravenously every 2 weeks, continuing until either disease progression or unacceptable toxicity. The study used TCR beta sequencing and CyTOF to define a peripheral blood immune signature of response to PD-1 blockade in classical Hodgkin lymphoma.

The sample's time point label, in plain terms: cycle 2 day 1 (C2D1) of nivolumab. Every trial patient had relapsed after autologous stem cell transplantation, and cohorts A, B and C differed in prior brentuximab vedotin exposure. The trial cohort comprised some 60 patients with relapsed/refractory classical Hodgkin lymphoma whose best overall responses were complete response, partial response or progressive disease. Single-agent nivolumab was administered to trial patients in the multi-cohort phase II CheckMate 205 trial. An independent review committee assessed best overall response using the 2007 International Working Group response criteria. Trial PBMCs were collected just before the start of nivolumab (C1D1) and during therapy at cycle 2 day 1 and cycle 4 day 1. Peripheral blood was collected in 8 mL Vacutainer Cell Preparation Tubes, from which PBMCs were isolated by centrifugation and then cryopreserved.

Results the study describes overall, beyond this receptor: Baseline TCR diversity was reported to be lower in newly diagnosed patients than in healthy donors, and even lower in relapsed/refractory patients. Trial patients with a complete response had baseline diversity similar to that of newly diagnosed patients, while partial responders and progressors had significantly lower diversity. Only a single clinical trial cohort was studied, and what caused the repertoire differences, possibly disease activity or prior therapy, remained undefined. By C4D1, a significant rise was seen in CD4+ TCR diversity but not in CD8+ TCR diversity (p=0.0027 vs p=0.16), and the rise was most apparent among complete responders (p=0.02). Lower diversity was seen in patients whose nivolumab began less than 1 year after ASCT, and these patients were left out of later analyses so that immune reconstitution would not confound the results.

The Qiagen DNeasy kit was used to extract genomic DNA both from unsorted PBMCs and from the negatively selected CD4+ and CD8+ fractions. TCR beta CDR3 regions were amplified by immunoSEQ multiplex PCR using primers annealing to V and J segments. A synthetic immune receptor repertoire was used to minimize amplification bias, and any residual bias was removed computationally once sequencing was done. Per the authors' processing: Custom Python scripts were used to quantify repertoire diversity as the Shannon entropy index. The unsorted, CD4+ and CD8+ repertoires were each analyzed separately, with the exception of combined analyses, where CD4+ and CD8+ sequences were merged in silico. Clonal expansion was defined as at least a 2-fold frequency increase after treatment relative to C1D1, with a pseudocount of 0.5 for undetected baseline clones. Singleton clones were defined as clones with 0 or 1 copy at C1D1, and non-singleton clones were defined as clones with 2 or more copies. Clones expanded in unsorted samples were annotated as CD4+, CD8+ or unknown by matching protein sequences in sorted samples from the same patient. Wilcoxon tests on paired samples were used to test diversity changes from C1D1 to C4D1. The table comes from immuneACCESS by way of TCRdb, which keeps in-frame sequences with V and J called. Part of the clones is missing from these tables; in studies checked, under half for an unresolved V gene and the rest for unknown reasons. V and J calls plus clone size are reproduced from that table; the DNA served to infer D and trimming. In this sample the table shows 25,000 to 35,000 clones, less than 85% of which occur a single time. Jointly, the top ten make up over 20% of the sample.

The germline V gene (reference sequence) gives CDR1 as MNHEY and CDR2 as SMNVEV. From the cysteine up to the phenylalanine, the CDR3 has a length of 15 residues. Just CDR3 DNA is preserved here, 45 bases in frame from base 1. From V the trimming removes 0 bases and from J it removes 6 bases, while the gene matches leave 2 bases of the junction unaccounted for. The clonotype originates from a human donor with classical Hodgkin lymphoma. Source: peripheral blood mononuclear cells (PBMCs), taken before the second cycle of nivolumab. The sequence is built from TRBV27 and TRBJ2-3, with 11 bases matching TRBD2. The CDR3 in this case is CASSLSRLAGDTQYF. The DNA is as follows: TGTGCCAGCAGTTTATCGAGACTAGCGGGGGATACGCAGTATTTT.